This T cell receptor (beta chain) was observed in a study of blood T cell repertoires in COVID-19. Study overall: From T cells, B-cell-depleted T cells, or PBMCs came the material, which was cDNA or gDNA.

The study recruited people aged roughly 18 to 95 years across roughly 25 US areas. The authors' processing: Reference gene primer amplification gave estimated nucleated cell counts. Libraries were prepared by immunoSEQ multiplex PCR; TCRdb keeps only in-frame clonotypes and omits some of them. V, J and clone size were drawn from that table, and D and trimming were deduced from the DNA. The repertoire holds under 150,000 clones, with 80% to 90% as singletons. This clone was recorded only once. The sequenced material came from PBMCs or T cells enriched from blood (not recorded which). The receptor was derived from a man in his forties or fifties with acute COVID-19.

The CDR3, as DNA: TGTGCCACCAGCAGAGATTACGGGGGCGAGCAGTACTTC. Encoded protein: CATSRDYGGEQYF. The chain recombines TRBV15 with TRBJ2-7, with D possibly TRBD2 on 6 matching bases. This CDR3 spans 13 amino acids. Trimming took off 0 bases at V and 6 bases at J, with 9 bases between the two ends. The germline gives CDR1 LNHNV, CDR2 YYDKDF (reference sequence).